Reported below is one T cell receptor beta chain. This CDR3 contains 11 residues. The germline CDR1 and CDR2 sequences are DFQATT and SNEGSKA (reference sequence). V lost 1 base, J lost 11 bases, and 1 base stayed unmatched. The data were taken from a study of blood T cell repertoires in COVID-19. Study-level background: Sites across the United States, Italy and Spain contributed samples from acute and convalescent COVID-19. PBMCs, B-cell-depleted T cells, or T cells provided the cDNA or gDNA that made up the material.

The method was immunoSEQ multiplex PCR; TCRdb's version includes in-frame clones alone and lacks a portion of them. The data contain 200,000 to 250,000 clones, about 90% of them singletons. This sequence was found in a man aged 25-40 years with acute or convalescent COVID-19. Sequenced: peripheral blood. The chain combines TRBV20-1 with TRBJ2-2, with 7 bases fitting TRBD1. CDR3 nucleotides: TGCAGTGCTAGAGGGGACAGTGAGCTGTTTTTT. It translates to CSARGDSELFF.